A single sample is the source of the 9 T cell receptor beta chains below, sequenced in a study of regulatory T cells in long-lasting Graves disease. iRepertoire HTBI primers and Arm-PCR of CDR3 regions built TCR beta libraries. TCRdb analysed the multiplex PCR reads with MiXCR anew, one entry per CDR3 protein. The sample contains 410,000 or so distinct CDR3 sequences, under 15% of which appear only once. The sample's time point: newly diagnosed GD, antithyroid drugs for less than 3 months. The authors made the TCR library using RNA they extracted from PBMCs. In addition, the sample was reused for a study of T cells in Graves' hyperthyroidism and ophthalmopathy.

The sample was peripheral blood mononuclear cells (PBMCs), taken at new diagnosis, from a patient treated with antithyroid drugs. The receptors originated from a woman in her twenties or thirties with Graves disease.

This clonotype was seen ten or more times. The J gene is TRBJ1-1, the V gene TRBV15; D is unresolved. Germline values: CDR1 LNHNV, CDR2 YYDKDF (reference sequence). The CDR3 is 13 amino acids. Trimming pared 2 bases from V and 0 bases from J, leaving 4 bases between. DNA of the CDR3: TGTGCCACCAGCAGAATCCTGAACACTGAAGCTTTCTTT. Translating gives CATSRILNTEAFF.

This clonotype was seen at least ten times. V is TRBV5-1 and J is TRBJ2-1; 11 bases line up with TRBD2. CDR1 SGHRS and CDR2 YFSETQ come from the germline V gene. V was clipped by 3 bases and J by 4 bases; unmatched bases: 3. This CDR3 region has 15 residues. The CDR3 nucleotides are TGCGCCAGCAGCTCGGGACTAGCGGCTTACAATGAGCAGTTCTTC. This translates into CASSSGLAAYNEQFF.

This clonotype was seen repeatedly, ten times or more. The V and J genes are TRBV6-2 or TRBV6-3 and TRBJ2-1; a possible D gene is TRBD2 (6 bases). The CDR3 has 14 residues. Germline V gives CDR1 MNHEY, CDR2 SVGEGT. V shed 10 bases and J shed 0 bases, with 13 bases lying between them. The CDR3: CATQLAPSYNEQFF. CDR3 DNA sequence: TGTGCCACCCAACTAGCCCCCTCCTACAATGAGCAGTTCTTC.

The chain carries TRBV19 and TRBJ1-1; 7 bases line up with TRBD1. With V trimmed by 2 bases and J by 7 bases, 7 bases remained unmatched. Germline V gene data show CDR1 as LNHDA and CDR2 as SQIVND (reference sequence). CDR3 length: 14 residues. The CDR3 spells CASSISGGADEAFF. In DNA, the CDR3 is TGTGCCAGTAGTATATCAGGGGGGGCGGATGAAGCTTTCTTT.

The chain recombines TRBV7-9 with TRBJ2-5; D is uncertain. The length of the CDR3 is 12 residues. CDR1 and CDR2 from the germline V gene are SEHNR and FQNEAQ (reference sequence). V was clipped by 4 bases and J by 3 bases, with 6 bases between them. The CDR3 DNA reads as TGTGCCAGCAGCTGGGCGGAAGAGACCCAGTACTTC. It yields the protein CASSWAEETQYF.

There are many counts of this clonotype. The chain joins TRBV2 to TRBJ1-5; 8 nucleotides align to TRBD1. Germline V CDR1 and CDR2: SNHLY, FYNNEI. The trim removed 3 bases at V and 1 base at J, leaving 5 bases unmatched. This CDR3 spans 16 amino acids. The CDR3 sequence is CASSDRTGLSNQPQHF. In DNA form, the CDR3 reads TGTGCCAGCAGTGACCGGACAGGGTTGAGCAATCAGCCCCAGCATTTT.

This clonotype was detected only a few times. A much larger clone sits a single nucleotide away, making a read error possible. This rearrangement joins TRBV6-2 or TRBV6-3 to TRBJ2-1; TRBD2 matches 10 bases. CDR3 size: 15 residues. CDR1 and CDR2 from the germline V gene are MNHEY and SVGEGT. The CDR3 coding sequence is TGTGCCAGCAGTGAAGTAGGACTAGCGGTAAATGGGCAGTTCTTC. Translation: CASSEVGLAVNGQFF.

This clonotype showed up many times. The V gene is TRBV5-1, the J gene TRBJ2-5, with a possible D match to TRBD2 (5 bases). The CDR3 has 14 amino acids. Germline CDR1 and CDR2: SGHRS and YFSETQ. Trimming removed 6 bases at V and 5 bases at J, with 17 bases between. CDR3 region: CASMEVTPPETQYF. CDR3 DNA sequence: TGCGCCAGCATGGAGGTAACACCGCCTGAGACCCAGTACTTC.

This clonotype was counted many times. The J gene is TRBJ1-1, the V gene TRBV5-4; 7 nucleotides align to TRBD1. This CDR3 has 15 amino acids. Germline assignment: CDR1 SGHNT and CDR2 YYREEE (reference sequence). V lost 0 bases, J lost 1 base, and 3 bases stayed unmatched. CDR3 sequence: CASSLGNRGNTEAFF. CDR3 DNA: TGTGCCAGCAGCTTGGGGAACAGGGGGAACACTGAAGCTTTCTTT.